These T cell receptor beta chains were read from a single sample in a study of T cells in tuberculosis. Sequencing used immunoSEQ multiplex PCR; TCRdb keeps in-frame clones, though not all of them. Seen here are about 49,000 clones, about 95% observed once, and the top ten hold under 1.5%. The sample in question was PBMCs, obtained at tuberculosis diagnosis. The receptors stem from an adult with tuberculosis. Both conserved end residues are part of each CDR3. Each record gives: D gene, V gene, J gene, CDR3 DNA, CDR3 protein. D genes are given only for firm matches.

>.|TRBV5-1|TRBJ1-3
TGCGCCAGCAGCTTGGACAGGCCTGGAAACACCATATATTTT
CASSLDRPGNTIYF
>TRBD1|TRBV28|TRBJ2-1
TGTGCCATACGGGGGACAGGGATAAATGAGCAGTTCTTC
CAIRGTGINEQFF
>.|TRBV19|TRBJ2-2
TGTGCCAGTAGAAGTCTCGTCGAGGGCGGGGAGCTGTTTTTT
CASRSLVEGGELFF
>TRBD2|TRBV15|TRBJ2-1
TGTGCCACCAGCAGAGCGACTAGCGGGAGTTACAATGAGCAGTTCTTC
CATSRATSGSYNEQFF
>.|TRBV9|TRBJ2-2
TGTGCCAGCAGCGGGAGAGTTTCCCTCGGGGAGCTGTTTTTT
CASSGRVSLGELFF
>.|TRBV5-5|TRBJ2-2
TGTGCCAGCAGACTATTCGCCGGGGAGCTGTTTTTT
CASRLFAGELFF
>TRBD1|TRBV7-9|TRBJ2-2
TGTGCCAGCAGCTTGCGGACAGGGATTGGGGAGCTGTTTTTT
CASSLRTGIGELFF
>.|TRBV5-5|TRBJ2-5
TGTGCCAGCAGCCCCGAGCCGGTTGGCCAAGAGACCCAGTACTTC
CASSPEPVGQETQYF
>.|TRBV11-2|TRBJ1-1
TGTGCCAGCAGCTTTAACAGGGACACTGAAGCTTTCTTT
CASSFNRDTEAFF
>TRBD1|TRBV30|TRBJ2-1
TGTGCCTCAAGAACGGACAGGGCTGTACATGAGCAGTTCTTC
CASRTDRAVHEQFF
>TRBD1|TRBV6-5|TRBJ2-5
TGTGCCAGCAGTTACTCTGGGACAGCACAAGAGACCCAGTACTTC
CASSYSGTAQETQYF
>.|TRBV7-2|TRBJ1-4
TGTGCCAGCAGCTTGAGGAGGAATGAAAAACTGTTTTTT
CASSLRRNEKLFF